The T cell receptor (beta chain) described here comes from a study of control samples from healthy donors and cancer patients. Germline V gene sequence: CDR1 GTSNPN, CDR2 SVGIG (reference sequence). With 5 bases removed from V and 3 bases from J, the gap between germline ends came to 5 bases. The CDR3 is 11 amino acids. Using immunoSEQ multiplex PCR, the repertoire was profiled, and TCRdb retains in-frame clones only, with some absent. This sample has around 70,000 clones, with 89% found just once. This clone was counted a single time. The sequencing sample was made of PBMCs. The origin of this receptor is a woman between 45 and 65 years old with colorectal cancer. The chain combines TRBV30 with TRBJ2-1; D is unresolved. As DNA, the CDR3 is TGTGCCTGGGACATCTACAATGAGCAGTTCTTC. It encodes CAWDIYNEQFF.